The 9 T cell receptor beta chains given below trace back to one sample, sequenced in a study of cytomegalovirus exposure and HLA in healthy donors. The PCR ran on 60 Vbeta and 13 Jbeta primers. Only in-frame clones appear in the TCRdb table, and some are missing; sequencing was by immunoSEQ multiplex PCR. The sample is made up of about 51,000 clones, and the top ten hold approximately 2.1% of it. The sample comprised PBMCs. These receptors came from a female donor in good health and CMV-seronegative.

The V gene is TRBV30, the J gene TRBJ1-2; the match to TRBD1 covers 7 bases. Germline-derived CDR1 and CDR2 are GTSNPN and SVGIG (reference sequence). J lost 4 bases, V lost 4 bases, and 9 bases had no gene match. CDR3 length equals 14 residues. The CDR3 loop reads CAWMTNRGTYGYTF. As DNA, the CDR3 is TGTGCCTGGATGACCAACAGGGGTACCTATGGCTACACCTTC.

J is TRBJ2-1 and V is TRBV4-1; 8 bases fit TRBD2. J lost 4 bases, V lost 0 bases, and 8 bases had no gene match. CDR3 length: 17 residues. From germline, CDR1 is MGHRA and CDR2 YSYEKL. DNA of the CDR3: TGCGCCAGCAGCCAAGATCGTTCCGGACTAGCTTACAATGAGCAGTTCTTC. Its translation is CASSQDRSGLAYNEQFF.

The V gene is TRBV30, the J gene TRBJ1-5; D perhaps matches TRBD1 (5 bases). This CDR3 has 12 residues. V lost 5 bases and J 4 bases, leaving 9 bases between the germline ends. In germline, CDR1 is GTSNPN, CDR2 SVGIG (reference sequence). The CDR3 reads CAWGKGNQPQHF. The CDR3, as DNA: TGTGCCTGGGGAAAGGGGAATCAGCCCCAGCATTTT. Full variable domain (rest looked up from reference TRBV30 and TRBJ1-5): SQTIHQWPATLVQPVGSPLSLECTVEGTSNPNLYWYRQAAGRGLQLLFYSVGIGQISSEVPQNLSASRPQDRQFILSSKKLLLSDSGFYLCAWGKGNQPQHFGDGTRLSIL.

The V call is TRBV6-4, the J call TRBJ1-2; 9 bases map to TRBD1. Germline CDR1 MRHNA, CDR2 SNTAGT. The CDR3 extends over 14 amino acids. J lost 3 bases, V lost 4 bases, and 3 bases had no gene match. The CDR3 DNA reads as TGTGCCAGCAGTGGGACAGGGGACGACTATGGCTACACCTTC. This encodes CASSGTGDDYGYTF.

With respect to this clone: One end of the junction does not line up with germline, which may come from a read error. The chain has TRBV6-5 and TRBJ1-1; D gene uncertain. The CDR3 totals 15 residues. Germline V lookup: CDR1 MNHEY, CDR2 SVGAGI. In nucleotides, the CDR3 is TGTGCCGGCAGTTACTCGTTACTCTTGAACACTGAAGCTTTCTTT. As protein: CAGSYSLLLNTEAFF.

This rearrangement joins TRBV6-1 to TRBJ1-2; D remains unclear. The germline V gene has CDR1 MNHNS and CDR2 SASEGT. Trimming cost V 0 bases and J 1 base, with 6 bases left between them. This CDR3 contains 14 residues. The CDR3 DNA is TGTGCCAGCAGTGAAGCACTAGTTAACTATGGCTACACCTTC. Translating it yields CASSEALVNYGYTF.

The rearrangement links TRBV5-1 to TRBJ1-6, with TRBD1 matching over 8 bases. Per germline, CDR1 SGHRS and CDR2 YFSETQ. J was trimmed by 8 bases and V by 3 bases; bases with no gene match: 7. The CDR3 sequence is 15 residues long. The CDR3 sequence is CASSSRTGGDSPLHF. In DNA form, the CDR3 reads TGCGCCAGCAGCTCCAGAACAGGGGGGGATTCACCCCTCCACTTT.

V usage is TRBV4-2 and J usage is TRBJ2-3; D gene uncertain. Germline assignment: CDR1 LGHNA and CDR2 YNFKEQ. The V and J ends lost 1 base and 2 bases respectively, with 7 bases between them. CDR3 size: 14 residues. CDR3 sequence reads: CASSQGTITDTQYF. Written as DNA, the CDR3 is TGTGCCAGCAGCCAAGGTACTATCACAGATACGCAGTATTTT.

The V and J genes are TRBV7-2 and TRBJ1-4; D unclear. The V gene's germline CDR1 is SGHTA and CDR2 FQGNSA. This CDR3 is 16 amino acids long. V dropped 1 base and J dropped 0 bases, with 9 bases sitting between them. The CDR3 loop is CASSLGGFATNEKLFF. DNA for the CDR3: TGTGCCAGCAGCTTAGGAGGCTTTGCAACTAATGAAAAACTGTTTTTT.